The source of this TCR beta chain is a study of Graves' ophthalmopathy and Graves' hyperthyroidism. As the starting material, approximately 10 ml of fresh peripheral blood yielded the PBMCs. In this sample, this clonotype turned up once. Its antigen is as yet unknown. As the template, RNA transcripts were used to amplify TCR beta CDR3 regions. RT-PCR with HTBI primers came first, then second-round multiplex PCR. Via MiXCR, TCRdb re-called the multiplex PCR reads, giving one row per CDR3 protein. The sample includes under 800,000 distinct CDR3 sequences, 22% of them seen just once. Regarding the study as a whole: Blood shared most expanded thyroid clonotypes above 0.001 frequency.

This CDR3 has 14 amino acids. V lost 5 bases to trimming and J lost 3 bases, with 14 bases between them. The material sequenced was peripheral blood. This clonotype was sampled from a young woman with stable Graves' hyperthyroidism. Some clones in this sample may be carry-over from other donors' samples. V is TRBV12-3 or TRBV12-4 and J is TRBJ2-7; D gene ambiguous. In DNA form, the CDR3 reads TGTGCCAGCAGTCCTGACGACGGAGTCTACGAGCAGTACTTC. Amino acid sequence: CASSPDDGVYEQYF.